Below, 25 T cell receptor beta chains from the same sample are listed, as sequenced in a study of a mutant IDH1 vaccine in newly diagnosed glioma. TCRdb's copy holds only in-frame clones and misses some; the assay was immunoSEQ multiplex PCR. The profile covers around 65,000 clones, with about four fifths appearing a single time and approximately 5.9% taken by the ten largest. Indicated time point: week 11, during vaccination. What each vaccine dose contained was 300 ug of mutant IDH1 20-mer peptide, accompanied by topical imiquimod. These receptors lack a known antigen. Here the sequenced sample was PBMCs, taken from a glioma patient whose treatment included an IDH1 peptide vaccine. The receptor set was obtained from a man in his forties or fifties with glioma.

The V call is TRBV27, the J call TRBJ2-7; TRBD1 matches 7 bases. This CDR3 spans 14 amino acids. After removal of 2 bases from V and 12 bases from J, the junction contained 13 bases not matched to a gene. CDR1 MNHEY and CDR2 SMNVEV come from the germline V gene (reference sequence). CDR3: CASSLGQDREVLYF. Here the CDR3 DNA reads TGTGCCAGCAGTTTAGGACAGGATCGAGAGGTGCTGTACTTC.

The chain has TRBV5-1 and TRBJ1-6, with D tentatively TRBD1 (5 bases). Germline lookup yields CDR1 SGHRS and CDR2 YFSETQ. This CDR3 contains 14 residues. V was trimmed by 3 bases and J by 11 bases, leaving 15 bases between them. The CDR3 region is CASSSTGGDPPLHF. For the CDR3, the DNA is TGCGCCAGCAGCTCTACGGGGGGAGATCCACCCCTCCACTTT. The full variable domain, rest sourced from reference TRBV5-1 and TRBJ1-6, is KAGVTQTPRYLIKTRGQQVTLSCSPISGHRSVSWYQQTPGQGLQFLFEYFSETQRNKGNFPGRFSGRQFSNSRSEMNVSTLELGDSALYLCASSSTGGDPPLHFGNGTRLTVT.

The chain joins TRBV5-4 to TRBJ2-5; no definite D call. V lost 2 bases and J 4 bases, leaving 6 bases between the germline ends. The germline CDR1 and CDR2 sequences are SGHNT and YYREEE (reference sequence). The CDR3 is 12 residues long. As DNA, the CDR3 is TGTGCCAGCAGCTTTAGAGGAGAGACCCAGTACTTC. This encodes CASSFRGETQYF.

The J gene is TRBJ2-7, the V gene TRBV11-1; 7 bases fit TRBD2. This CDR3 comprises 15 residues. Germline CDR1 is SGHAT and CDR2 is FQDESV (reference sequence). The junction had 3 bases not matched to a gene; V was cut back by 0 bases and J by 1 base. The chain's CDR3 is CASSLAGGGSYEQYF. CDR3 nucleotides: TGTGCCAGCAGCTTAGCTGGGGGGGGATCCTACGAGCAGTACTTC.

The CDR3 spells CAISEWQSYEQYF. The CDR3 nucleotides read TGTGCCATCTCAGAGTGGCAGTCCTACGAGCAGTACTTC. The chain uses TRBV10-3 and TRBJ2-7; no clear D gene. CDR3 length: 13 amino acids. V lost 8 bases to trimming and J lost 1 base, with 12 bases between them. In germline, CDR1 is ENHRY, CDR2 SYGVKD.

J is TRBJ1-5 and V is TRBV5-6; D gene ambiguous. The germline V gene encodes CDR1 SGHDT and CDR2 YYEEEE. CDR3 size: 15 residues. V lost 2 bases and J 1 base, leaving 10 bases between the germline ends. As DNA, the CDR3 is TGTGCCAGCAGCTTCGGGATTGGAAGCAATCAGCCCCAGCATTTT. Amino acid sequence: CASSFGIGSNQPQHF.

V usage is TRBV6-5 and J usage is TRBJ1-2; D is unclear. The CDR3 sequence is 12 residues long. Trimming left V 4 bases short and J 7 bases short, with 10 bases between. Germline V gives CDR1 MNHEY, CDR2 SVGAGI. In nucleotides, the CDR3 is TGTGCCAGCAGTTTCATGGGGAGTGGCTACACCTTC. As protein: CASSFMGSGYTF.

J is TRBJ2-5 and V is TRBV5-1; possible D gene TRBD2, 6 bases. CDR1 and CDR2 from the germline V gene are SGHRS and YFSETQ. Between the trimmed V and J ends, which lost 7 bases and 5 bases, there was a span of 21 bases. The CDR3 sequence is 15 residues long. This CDR3 is CASSEGFGGIETQYF. Written as DNA, the CDR3 is TGCGCCAGCTCCGAGGGGTTCGGGGGAATCGAGACCCAGTACTTC.

This sequence joins TRBV7-2 and TRBJ2-5; D is unresolved. The CDR3 runs to 11 residues. Germline V CDR1 and CDR2: SGHTA, FQGNSA. The ends were cut back, 2 bases at V and 13 bases at J, with 11 bases in the middle. The CDR3 sequence: CASSLSLTTYF. CDR3 bases: TGTGCCAGCAGCTTAAGTCTAACGACGTACTTC.

In its sample, this clone was seen a few times. This chain joins TRBV5-5 and TRBJ1-2, with 7 positions matching TRBD1. The CDR3 runs to 14 residues. The junction had 1 base not matched to a gene; V was cut back by 2 bases and J by 0 bases. CDR1 SGHKS and CDR2 YYEKEE come from the germline V gene (reference sequence). The CDR3 DNA reads TGTGCCAGCAGCTTCGACAGGGCTAACTATGGCTACACCTTC. Its protein product is CASSFDRANYGYTF. Full variable domain (outside the CDR3, taken from reference TRBV5-5 and TRBJ1-2): DAGVTQSPTHLIKTRGQQVTLRCSPISGHKSVSWYQQVLGQGPQFIFQYYEKEERGRGNFPDRFSARQFPNYSSELNVNALLLGDSALYLCASSFDRANYGYTFGSGTRLTVV.

The chain employs TRBV6-6 and TRBJ2-7; weak D call: TRBD1 (6 bases). V lost 6 bases and J 0 bases, leaving 9 bases between the germline ends. The germline gives CDR1 MNHNY, CDR2 SVGAGI (reference sequence). The CDR3 covers 13 residues. The CDR3 is CASSWDISYEQYF. In DNA form, the CDR3 reads TGTGCCAGCAGCTGGGACATCTCCTACGAGCAGTACTTC.

This rearrangement joins TRBV27 to TRBJ1-4; 10 bases agree with TRBD1. Germline values: CDR1 MNHEY, CDR2 SMNVEV (reference sequence). The CDR3 is 13 amino acids. V shed 5 bases, J shed 7 bases, and the junction held 1 base outside the gene matches. The CDR3: CASSGDRGEKLFF. Written as DNA, the CDR3 is TGTGCCAGCAGTGGGGACAGGGGTGAAAAACTGTTTTTT. The full variable domain, its missing parts supplied by reference TRBV27 and TRBJ1-4, is EAQVTQNPRYLITVTGKKLTVTCSQNMNHEYMSWYRQDPGLGLRQIYYSMNVEVTDKGDVPEGYKVSRKEKRNFPLILESPSPNQTSLYFCASSGDRGEKLFFGSGTQLSVL.

This clone turned up a few times. The chain couples TRBV11-2 to TRBJ1-1; D uncertain. The germline CDR1 and CDR2 sequences are SGHAT and FQNNGV. The V and J ends lost 4 bases and 8 bases respectively, with 14 bases between them. CDR3 size: 13 residues. In DNA form, the CDR3 reads TGTGCCAGCAGCTCAGACCCATCATGGGAAGCTTTCTTT. Translation gives CASSSDPSWEAFF.

This clone showed up just a few times. The chain has TRBV10-3 and TRBJ1-3; the D is unclear. This CDR3 region has 15 residues. The ends were cut back, 4 bases at V and 2 bases at J, with 12 bases in the middle. Per the germline V gene, CDR1 is ENHRY and CDR2 is SYGVKD. DNA of the CDR3: TGTGCCATCAGTGGGGGAGGCAACACTGGAAACACCATATATTTT. It codes for CAISGGGNTGNTIYF.

The CDR3 sequence is CASSAAGVRYNEQFF. For the CDR3, the DNA is TGCGCCAGCAGCGCAGCGGGAGTTCGTTACAATGAGCAGTTCTTC. The chain combines TRBV5-1 with TRBJ2-1; the match to TRBD2 covers 8 bases. V gave up 4 bases and J gave up 4 bases; unmatched junction bases: 7. Looked up from germline, CDR1 is SGHRS and CDR2 is YFSETQ. The CDR3 has 15 amino acids.

The count of this clone is one. The V gene is TRBV5-1, the J gene TRBJ2-7; 9 positions match TRBD1. This CDR3 is 16 amino acids long. Germline V CDR1 and CDR2: SGHRS, YFSETQ. Trimming took 0 bases from V and 3 from J; bases not matched to a gene: 7. The CDR3 sequence is CASSLGGQGGNYEQYF. CDR3 bases: TGCGCCAGCAGCTTGGGGGGACAGGGAGGGAACTACGAGCAGTACTTC. The variable domain in full, with the rest retrieved from reference TRBV5-1 and TRBJ2-7, is KAGVTQTPRYLIKTRGQQVTLSCSPISGHRSVSWYQQTPGQGLQFLFEYFSETQRNKGNFPGRFSGRQFSNSRSEMNVSTLELGDSALYLCASSLGGQGGNYEQYFGPGTRLTVT.

This clone came up a few times. The CDR3: CASSQGSGGNQPQHF. CDR3 sequence (DNA): TGTGCCAGCAGCCAAGGGAGCGGTGGCAATCAGCCCCAGCATTTT. This rearrangement joins TRBV14 to TRBJ1-5; D unclear. V lost 1 base and J lost 2, with 9 bases in between. The length of the CDR3 is 15 residues. Germline lookup yields CDR1 SGHDN and CDR2 FVKESK.

The J gene is TRBJ1-1, the V gene TRBV5-1; the D is unclear. V lost 0 bases and J lost 0, with 9 bases in between. The CDR3 covers 15 residues. Germline CDR1 SGHRS, CDR2 YFSETQ. The CDR3 reads CASSLASVLNTEAFF. CDR3 nucleotides: TGCGCCAGCAGCTTGGCTTCAGTACTGAACACTGAAGCTTTCTTT.

This chain uses TRBV30 with TRBJ1-3; possibly TRBD1 for D (6 bases). V was trimmed by 4 bases and J by 3 bases, leaving 7 bases between them. In germline, CDR1 is GTSNPN, CDR2 SVGIG (reference sequence). CDR3 size: 12 residues. CDR3 nucleotides: TGTGCCTGGAAACAGGGTGGAAACACCATATATTTT. Translated, it gives CAWKQGGNTIYF. The full variable domain, rest sourced from reference TRBV30 and TRBJ1-3, is SQTIHQWPATLVQPVGSPLSLECTVEGTSNPNLYWYRQAAGRGLQLLFYSVGIGQISSEVPQNLSASRPQDRQFILSSKKLLLSDSGFYLCAWKQGGNTIYFGEGSWLTVV.

This clone appeared once. This chain connects TRBV7-2 to TRBJ1-1, with D perhaps matching TRBD1 (5 bases). CDR3 length: 13 residues. The germline CDR1 and CDR2 sequences are SGHTA and FQGNSA. Trimming removed 3 bases from V and 3 bases from J, with 8 bases in between. CDR3 nucleotide sequence: TGTGCCAGCAGCTTTAGCAGGGACACTGAAGCTTTCTTT. This encodes CASSFSRDTEAFF.

This clone was detected only once. The rearrangement joins TRBV9 to TRBJ1-5; D ambiguous. The CDR3 runs 15 residues. Germline CDR1 SGDLS, CDR2 YYNGEE. V was trimmed by 0 bases and J by 5 bases, leaving 12 bases between them. CDR3 coding DNA: TGTGCCAGCAGCGTAGGGACGGAACCATATCAGCCCCAGCATTTT. Protein sequence: CASSVGTEPYQPQHF.

This chain links TRBV14 with TRBJ2-5, with D perhaps matching TRBD1 or TRBD2 (5 bases each). The ends were cut back, 4 bases at V and 0 bases at J, with 12 bases in the middle. The CDR3 totals 15 residues. Germline CDR1 reads SGHDN; CDR2 reads FVKESK. CDR3 sequence (DNA): TGTGCCAGCAGCCGGGACCTTATTTACCAAGAGACCCAGTACTTC. Translation: CASSRDLIYQETQYF.

This chain connects TRBV2 to TRBJ2-2; 7 bases fit TRBD1. Trimming removed 4 bases from V and 4 bases from J; junction bases left unmatched: 9. The CDR3 sequence is 16 residues long. Looked up from germline, CDR1 is SNHLY and CDR2 is FYNNEI. This CDR3 is CASSARPRGTTGELFF. CDR3 nucleotide sequence: TGTGCCAGCAGTGCGAGGCCCAGGGGGACCACCGGGGAGCTGTTTTTT. Full variable domain (remainder filled in from reference TRBV2 and TRBJ2-2): EPEVTQTPSHQVTQMGQEVILRCVPISNHLYFYWYRQILGQKVEFLVSFYNNEISEKSEIFDDQFSVERPDGSNFTLKIRSTKLEDSAMYFCASSARPRGTTGELFFGEGSRLTVL.

This chain connects TRBV6-4 to TRBJ2-3, with 10 nucleotides matching TRBD1. The CDR3 extends over 15 amino acids. The germline gives CDR1 MRHNA, CDR2 SNTAGT. The V segment lost 0 bases and the J segment 4 bases; nucleotides outside the gene matches: 1. This CDR3 reads CASSDSTGGADTQYF. Written as DNA, the CDR3 is TGTGCCAGCAGTGACTCGACAGGGGGCGCAGATACGCAGTATTTT.

The CDR3 coding sequence is TGTGCCAGCAGCTCCACGAGCGGGACTCCCCGCTACGAGCAGTACTTC. This translates into CASSSTSGTPRYEQYF. This chain uses TRBV7-2 with TRBJ2-7; 7 bases align to TRBD2. CDR3 size: 16 residues. The V segment lost 4 bases and the J segment 3 bases; nucleotides outside the gene matches: 12. CDR1 SGHTA and CDR2 FQGNSA come from the germline V gene.